Given below is one TCR beta chain in context. This clone's antigen is unknown. Per-nucleotide qualities are absent, and no much larger clonotype sits a single base away. Peripheral blood CD8+ and CD4+ T cells from healthy donors, Susac syndrome patients and multiple sclerosis patients were profiled using high-throughput TCR beta sequencing. The Susac syndrome patients fulfilled recently defined diagnostic criteria for definite or probable disease. Bulk CD8+ and CD4+ T cells were purified magnetically by negative isolation, whereas CD8+ TEMRA cells were enriched by FACS. Blood was collected in EDTA tubes and processed within 24 hours, with PBMCs isolated through density gradient centrifugation. PBMCs intended for TCR sequencing were cryopreserved in liquid nitrogen and thawed later in a water bath at 37 degrees C. A purity of at least 90% was achieved for sorted or isolated CD4+, CD8+ and CD8+ TEMRA cells.

This sample stems from a study of CD8 T cells in Susac syndrome (dated by TCRdb to the late 2010s). With respect to the entire study: Of the Susac syndrome patients who were sequenced, more than five had clinically active disease and eight were in clinical remission. At the time of blood withdrawal, Susac syndrome patients were either therapy-naive, taking corticosteroids (with some also receiving IVIg), or on IVIg alone. The study used repertoire sequencing to test whether antigen drove CD8+ T cell activation and differentiation in Susac syndrome.

Results and caveats for the whole study, not just this receptor: The number of individuals in the TCR sequencing and HLA analysis was acknowledged as relatively small. The CD4+ T cell repertoire of patients with Susac syndrome showed no detectable clonal expansion.

RNA was extracted using the RNeasy kit, and roughly 0.5 to 1 microgram was reverse transcribed with random hexamers. The immunoSEQ multiplex PCR assay, covering 54 Vbeta and 13 Jbeta segments, was used to amplify TCR beta CDR3 regions. PCR amplification bias was corrected by using a synthetic template baseline for primer optimization and computational correction. Per the authors' processing: Reads were annotated to V, D and J genes according to IMGT and were analyzed with immunoSEQ Analyzer, with only productive sequences retained. Clonality was computed as one minus Shannon entropy normalized by log2 of the number of productive unique sequences. For each patient and control, public and private clones were evaluated among the 100 most prevalent clones. Clones were defined as Susac-specific if absent from the healthy and MS cohorts, from 1052 published viral clones and from other ImmuneACCESS disease sequences. The public reads were quality trimmed at Q25 with fastp and then assembled into clones with MiXCR by TCRdb, keeping productive beta chains. Every distinct CDR3 protein forms one entry, paired with its most common genes and DNA. These V and J calls rely on TCRdb rather than the paper's analysis. The sample data list under 200,000 distinct CDR3 sequences, and approximately 95% of these were observed just once. Together, the top ten hold 0.095% to 0.15% of the sample.

Material: CD4+ T cells from PBMCs. The clonotype comes from a human donor with Susac syndrome.

The base sequence is TGCGCCAGCAGCCAAGATGTGTGGAACTACGAGCAGTACTTC. Translated, it gives CASSQDVWNYEQYF. This receptor chain uses TRBV4-3 and TRBJ2-7; the D gene is not confidently resolved. Inclusive of the bounding cysteine and phenylalanine, the CDR3 is 14 residues long. Just the 42-base CDR3 DNA is kept, in frame starting at base 1. As encoded in the germline V gene, CDR1 is LGHNA while CDR2 is YSLEER. V drops 0 bases and J drops 3 bases, leaving 9 bases in between.